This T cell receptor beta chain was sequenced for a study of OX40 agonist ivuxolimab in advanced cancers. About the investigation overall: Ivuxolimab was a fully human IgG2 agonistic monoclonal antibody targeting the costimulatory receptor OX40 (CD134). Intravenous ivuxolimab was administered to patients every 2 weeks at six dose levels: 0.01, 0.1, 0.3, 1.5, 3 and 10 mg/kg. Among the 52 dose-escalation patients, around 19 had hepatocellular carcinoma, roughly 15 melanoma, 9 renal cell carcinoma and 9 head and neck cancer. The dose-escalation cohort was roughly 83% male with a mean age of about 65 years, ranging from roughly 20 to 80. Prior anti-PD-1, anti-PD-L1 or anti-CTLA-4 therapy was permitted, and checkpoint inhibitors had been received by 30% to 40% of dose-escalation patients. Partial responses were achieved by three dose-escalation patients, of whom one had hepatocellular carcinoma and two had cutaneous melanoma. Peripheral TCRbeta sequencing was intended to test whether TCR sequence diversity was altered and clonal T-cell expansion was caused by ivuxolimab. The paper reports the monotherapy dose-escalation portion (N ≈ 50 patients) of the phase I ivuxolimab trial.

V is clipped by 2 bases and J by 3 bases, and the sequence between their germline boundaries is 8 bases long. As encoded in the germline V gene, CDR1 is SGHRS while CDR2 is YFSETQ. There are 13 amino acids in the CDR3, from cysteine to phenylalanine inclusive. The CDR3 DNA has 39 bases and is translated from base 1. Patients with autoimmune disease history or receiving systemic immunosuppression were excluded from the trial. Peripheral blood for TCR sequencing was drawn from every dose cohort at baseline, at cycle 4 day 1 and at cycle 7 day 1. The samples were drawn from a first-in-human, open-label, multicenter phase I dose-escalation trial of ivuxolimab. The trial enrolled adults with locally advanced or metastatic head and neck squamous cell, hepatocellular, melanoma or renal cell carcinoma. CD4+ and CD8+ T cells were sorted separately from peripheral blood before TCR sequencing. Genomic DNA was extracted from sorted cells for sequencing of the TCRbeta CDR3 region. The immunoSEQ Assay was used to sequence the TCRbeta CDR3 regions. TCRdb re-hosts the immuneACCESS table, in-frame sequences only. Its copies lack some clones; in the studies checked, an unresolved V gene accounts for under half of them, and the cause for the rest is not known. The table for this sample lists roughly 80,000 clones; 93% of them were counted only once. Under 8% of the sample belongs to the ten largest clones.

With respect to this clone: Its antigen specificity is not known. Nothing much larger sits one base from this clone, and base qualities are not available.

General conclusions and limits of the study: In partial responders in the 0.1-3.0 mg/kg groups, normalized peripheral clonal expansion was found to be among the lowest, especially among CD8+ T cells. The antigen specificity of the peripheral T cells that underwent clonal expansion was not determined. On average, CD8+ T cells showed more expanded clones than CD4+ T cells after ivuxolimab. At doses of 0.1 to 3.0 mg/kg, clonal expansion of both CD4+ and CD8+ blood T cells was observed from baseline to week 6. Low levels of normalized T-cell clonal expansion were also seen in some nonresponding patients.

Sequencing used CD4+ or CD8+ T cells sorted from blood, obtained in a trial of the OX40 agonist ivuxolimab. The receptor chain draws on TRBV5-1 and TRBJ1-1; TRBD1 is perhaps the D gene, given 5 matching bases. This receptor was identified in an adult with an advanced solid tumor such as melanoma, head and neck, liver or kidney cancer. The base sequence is TGCGCCAGCAGCTTCTTAGGGGACACTGAAGCTTTCTTT. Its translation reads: CASSFLGDTEAFF.